This T cell receptor (beta chain) originates from a study of cytomegalovirus exposure and HLA in healthy donors. For the study at large: Later, an analysis reported that the roughly 120 validation repertoires had used the same platform as the roughly 650 first-cohort repertoires. Study-wide results and limits: A few of the chains that were CMV-associated were confirmed in vitro to be specific for CMV antigens.

The CDR3 spans 11 residues. CDR1 DFQATT and CDR2 SNEGSKA come from the germline V gene (reference sequence). Trimming took off 5 bases at V and 11 bases at J, with 13 bases between the two ends. To note about this clone: Antigen specificity is unknown.

Sequencing was performed with immunoSEQ multiplex PCR; in TCRdb, only in-frame clones are kept and a portion is missing. The sample includes 200,000 to 250,000 clones, around 87% seen only once; the top ten take 1.5% to 2.5%. These donors were members of the roughly 120-subject validation cohort, a group separate from the roughly 700-subject first cohort. The chain has TRBV20-1 and TRBJ1-5; D unclear. Sample: PBMCs. The clonotype was recovered from a woman between 18 and 29 years old in good health and CMV-seropositive. CDR3 in amino acids: CSASLEETQHF. DNA for the CDR3: TGCAGTGCTTCTCTGGAGGAGACCCAGCATTTT.